Following are 26 T cell receptor beta chains from one sample sequenced in a study of blood T cell repertoires in COVID-19 (TCRdb year 2020). Library method: the immunoSEQ multiplex PCR assay. As stored in TCRdb, this immuneACCESS dataset retains in-frame rearrangements with V and J assigned. A fraction of the clones does not appear; measured against another copy, unresolved V genes explain less than half of the discrepancy, and the remainder lacks a known reason. The sample contains some 100,000 clones, about 91% of them found a single time. About 8% of the sample lies in the top ten. Sample: peripheral blood. All receptors come from a woman in her sixties or seventies with acute or convalescent COVID-19.

The chain couples TRBV12-3 or TRBV12-4 to TRBJ1-2; 7 nucleotides align to TRBD1. The CDR3 has 13 residues. The junction had 4 bases not matched to a gene; V was cut back by 5 bases and J by 4 bases. The CDR3 loop reads CASSQTGTYGYTF. The DNA of the CDR3 is TGTGCCAGCAGTCAGACAGGGACCTATGGCTACACCTTC.

This sequence joins TRBV5-1 and TRBJ2-5; perhaps TRBD2 as D (6 bases). Trimming removed 2 bases from V and 3 bases from J, with 14 bases in between. The germline CDR1 and CDR2 sequences are SGHRS and YFSETQ. This CDR3 region has 15 residues. CDR3 sequence reads: CASSFSAGLKETQYF. CDR3 DNA sequence: TGCGCCAGCAGCTTCTCGGCGGGGCTTAAAGAGACCCAGTACTTC. The full variable domain, with the rest looked up from reference TRBV5-1 and TRBJ2-5, is KAGVTQTPRYLIKTRGQQVTLSCSPISGHRSVSWYQQTPGQGLQFLFEYFSETQRNKGNFPGRFSGRQFSNSRSEMNVSTLELGDSALYLCASSFSAGLKETQYFGPGTRLLVL.

The V call is TRBV19, the J call TRBJ2-6; D may be TRBD2 (6 bases). Trimming stripped 6 bases from V and 1 base from J, with 10 bases between. This CDR3 comprises 15 residues. From germline, CDR1 is LNHDA and CDR2 SQIVND (reference sequence). The CDR3: CASSPEGSGANVLTF. The CDR3 DNA is TGTGCCAGTAGCCCGGAGGGGTCTGGGGCCAACGTCCTGACTTTC.

The chain recombines TRBV27 with TRBJ1-2; TRBD1 matches 11 bases. From germline, CDR1 is MNHEY and CDR2 SMNVEV (reference sequence). V lost 5 bases, J lost 3 bases, and 14 bases stayed unmatched. The CDR3 is 18 residues long. For the CDR3, the DNA is TGTGCCAGCAGTCCTCTTCGATCTCCGGGACAGGGGGACTATGGCTACACCTTC. It encodes CASSPLRSPGQGDYGYTF.

This clone was found once. V is TRBV3-1 (or the pseudogene TRBV3-2) and J is TRBJ2-2; D not certain. Germline CDR1 reads LGHDT; CDR2 reads YNNKEL (reference sequence). With 3 bases removed from V and 2 bases from J, the gap between germline ends came to 7 bases. The CDR3 extends over 14 amino acids. The CDR3 nucleotides are TGTGCCAGCAGCCAGACATCTAACACCGGGGAGCTGTTTTTT. It yields the protein CASSQTSNTGELFF.

The gene calls are TRBV3-1 (or the pseudogene TRBV3-2) and TRBJ2-3; possible D gene TRBD2, 5 bases. The CDR3 extends over 15 amino acids. The germline V and J ends were trimmed by 2 bases and 1 base, with 10 bases remaining between them. Germline V gene lookup returns CDR1 LGHDT and CDR2 YNNKEL (reference sequence). The CDR3 loop reads CASSQQVGGTDTQYF. The DNA for the CDR3 is TGTGCCAGCAGCCAACAGGTCGGGGGCACAGATACGCAGTATTTT.

The V call is TRBV5-1, the J call TRBJ2-1; TRBD2 is a possible D gene (6 bases). This CDR3 has 17 residues. The V and J ends lost 4 bases and 4 bases respectively, with 21 bases between them. In germline, CDR1 is SGHRS, CDR2 YFSETQ. CDR3 residues: CASSLILGLQTYNEQFF. CDR3 nucleotide sequence: TGCGCCAGCAGCCTAATTCTGGGACTTCAGACTTACAATGAGCAGTTCTTC.

The chain carries TRBV13 and TRBJ2-1; maybe TRBD1 (6 bases). Germline assignment: CDR1 PRHDT and CDR2 FYEKMQ (reference sequence). The CDR3 is made up of 18 amino acids. V dropped 1 base and J dropped 0 bases, with 16 bases sitting between them. CDR3 coding DNA: TGTGCCAGCAGCTTAGATAACAGGGCCGCGAGCTCCTACAATGAGCAGTTCTTC. This gives the protein CASSLDNRAASSYNEQFF.

The chain joins TRBV20-1 to TRBJ2-2, with unresolved D. This CDR3 region has 11 residues. V was trimmed by 3 bases and J by 6 bases, leaving 5 bases between them. Germline loops: CDR1 DFQATT, CDR2 SNEGSKA (reference sequence). The CDR3 spells CSASLPGELFF. For the CDR3, the DNA is TGCAGTGCTAGTCTCCCCGGGGAGCTGTTTTTT.

This clone occurred once. The chain links TRBV9 to TRBJ2-1; D is ambiguous. V lost 0 bases to trimming and J lost 2 bases, with 9 bases between them. The CDR3 is made up of 15 amino acids. Germline CDR1 SGDLS, CDR2 YYNGEE. Here the CDR3 reads CASSVGGSAYNEQFF. CDR3 sequence (DNA): TGTGCCAGCAGCGTAGGCGGCTCAGCCTACAATGAGCAGTTCTTC. Full variable domain (missing parts from reference TRBV9 and TRBJ2-1): DSGVTQTPKHLITATGQRVTLRCSPRSGDLSVYWYQQSLDQGLQFLIQYYNGEERAKGNILERFSAQQFPDLHSELNLSSLELGDSALYFCASSVGGSAYNEQFFGPGTRLTVL.

The chain recombines TRBV4-1 with TRBJ1-3; D is undetermined. CDR1 and CDR2 (germline): MGHRA, YSYEKL. The CDR3 is 15 residues long. V shed 0 bases and J shed 4 bases, with 10 bases lying between them. CDR3 region: CASSQDEGPGNTIYF. CDR3 coding DNA: TGCGCCAGCAGCCAAGATGAGGGTCCCGGAAACACCATATATTTT.

The chain has TRBV19 and TRBJ1-6, with unresolved D. The CDR3 loop spans 17 amino acids. Per germline, CDR1 LNHDA and CDR2 SQIVND (reference sequence). Trimming left V 4 bases short and J 0 bases short, with 13 bases between. Here the CDR3 reads CASSSHATSSYNSPLHF. CDR3 in DNA: TGTGCCAGTAGTAGTCACGCAACGAGCTCCTATAATTCACCCCTCCACTTT.

Written as DNA, the CDR3 is TGTGCCAGCAGTTCCGACGGGACTAGCGGGGGAGAGACCCAGTACTTC. As protein: CASSSDGTSGGETQYF. The chain links TRBV7-9 to TRBJ2-5; TRBD2 aligns across 14 bases. CDR1 SEHNR and CDR2 FQNEAQ come from the germline V gene (reference sequence). The CDR3 length is 16 residues. Germline trimming cut 6 bases from V and 4 bases from J; bases unmatched to any gene: 7.

The chain couples TRBV5-4 to TRBJ1-4; a weak D match, TRBD1 (5 bases). Germline-derived CDR1 and CDR2 are SGHNT and YYREEE (reference sequence). The V end was cut by 4 bases, the J end by 3 bases, with 13 bases between. This CDR3 has 15 amino acids. Written as DNA, the CDR3 is TGTGCCAGCAGCCCGGGGGGGGTGCCTAATGAAAAACTGTTTTTT. As protein: CASSPGGVPNEKLFF.

The chain combines TRBV7-9 with TRBJ1-2, with 8 bases fitting TRBD1. CDR1 is SEHNR, CDR2 FQNEAQ, per germline (reference sequence). Losses at the gene ends were 4 bases for V and 4 bases for J; bases not matched to a gene: 8. The CDR3 runs 15 residues. CDR3 loop: CASSSDRGPLYGYTF. DNA of the CDR3: TGTGCCAGCAGCTCCGACAGGGGCCCCCTCTATGGCTACACCTTC.

The V and J genes are TRBV7-9 and TRBJ1-6; TRBD1 matches 8 bases. V trimming: 5 bases; J trimming: 9 bases; junction bases outside the gene matches: 6. Germline loops: CDR1 SEHNR, CDR2 FQNEAQ (reference sequence). The CDR3 runs 14 residues. CDR3 residues: CASSPQGASSPLHF. CDR3 DNA sequence: TGTGCCAGCAGCCCTCAGGGGGCAAGTTCACCCCTCCACTTT.

The chain joins TRBV4-2 to TRBJ1-2; D is unresolved. The CDR3 loop spans 14 amino acids. In germline, CDR1 is LGHNA, CDR2 YNFKEQ. Trimming removed 0 bases from V and 1 base from J, with 6 bases in between. CDR3 in amino acids: CASSQDTSNYGYTF. CDR3 nucleotide sequence: TGTGCCAGCAGCCAAGACACGAGTAACTATGGCTACACCTTC.

This clone was counted a single time. The chain couples TRBV18 to TRBJ2-5; 8 positions agree with TRBD2. J gave up 7 bases and V 5 bases, and 15 bases lay outside the gene matches. The V gene's germline CDR1 is KGHSH and CDR2 LQKENI. The CDR3 sequence is 16 residues long. The CDR3 loop reads CASSTTGTSGGVTQYF. The CDR3 DNA follows: TGTGCCAGCTCAACCACCGGCACTAGCGGTGGGGTGACCCAGTACTTC.

This sequence joins TRBV28 and TRBJ1-5, with D possibly TRBD1 on 6 matching bases. Trimming removed 7 bases at V and 2 bases at J, with 15 bases between. Germline-derived CDR1 and CDR2 are MDHEN and SYDVKM. This CDR3 is built from 15 residues. The chain's CDR3 is CASTPGGGRNQPQHF. CDR3 nucleotide sequence: TGTGCCAGCACCCCTGGGGGGGGGCGCAATCAGCCCCAGCATTTT.

This chain uses TRBV28 with TRBJ1-1; 7 bases are a match to TRBD1. With 6 bases clipped from V and 9 bases from J, the junction kept 7 bases outside the gene matches. Germline-derived CDR1 and CDR2 are MDHEN and SYDVKM. This CDR3 spans 12 amino acids. The CDR3 DNA follows: TGTGCCAGCAGCCTTCCGACAGGGAAAGCTTTCTTT. Protein product: CASSLPTGKAFF. The variable domain in full, completed from reference TRBV28 and TRBJ1-1, reads DVKVTQSSRYLVKRTGEKVFLECVQDMDHENMFWYRQDPGLGLRLIYFSYDVKMKEKGDIPEGYSVSREKKERFSLILESASTNQTSMYLCASSLPTGKAFFGQGTRLTVV.

The chain employs TRBV13 and TRBJ2-7; the match to TRBD1 covers 8 bases. The junction had 9 bases not matched to a gene; V was cut back by 5 bases and J by 3 bases. CDR1 PRHDT and CDR2 FYEKMQ come from the germline V gene (reference sequence). This CDR3 spans 15 amino acids. This CDR3 reads CASSRTPDRDYEQYF. Written as DNA, the CDR3 is TGTGCCAGCAGCCGCACGCCGGACAGGGACTACGAGCAGTACTTC.

This clone was counted once. The chain has TRBV5-1 and TRBJ1-3; the D gene is possibly TRBD1 (6 bases). CDR3 length: 14 residues. Trimming removed 0 bases at V and 4 bases at J, with 8 bases between. CDR1 and CDR2 (germline): SGHRS, YFSETQ. CDR3 DNA: TGCGCCAGCAGCTTGGCAGGGGTCGGAAACACCATATATTTT. Translated: CASSLAGVGNTIYF.

The chain uses TRBV27 and TRBJ2-2; D is unclear. From germline, CDR1 is MNHEY and CDR2 SMNVEV (reference sequence). The CDR3 totals 14 residues. Trimming took off 2 bases at V and 2 bases at J, with 6 bases between the two ends. This chain's CDR3 is CASSLVRNTGELFF. CDR3 bases: TGTGCCAGCAGTTTAGTGCGTAACACCGGGGAGCTGTTTTTT.

Details on this clone: The sample has other DNA sequences that encode this CDR3 too. This chain connects TRBV27 to TRBJ2-7; D uncertain. The V and J ends lost 4 bases and 0 bases respectively, with 4 bases between them. This CDR3 spans 12 amino acids. The V gene's germline CDR1 is MNHEY and CDR2 SMNVEV (reference sequence). The CDR3 coding sequence is TGTGCCAGCAGTTCCAACTCCTACGAGCAGTACTTC. This codes for CASSSNSYEQYF.

This clone came up once. The rearrangement joins TRBV15 to TRBJ1-5; D perhaps matches TRBD1 (6 bases). The CDR3 sequence is 13 residues long. Germline assignment: CDR1 LNHNV and CDR2 YYDKDF (reference sequence). The ends were cut back, 4 bases at V and 5 bases at J, with 9 bases in the middle. CDR3 region: CATSTDRYQPQHF. In nucleotides, the CDR3 is TGTGCCACCAGCACTGACAGGTATCAGCCCCAGCATTTT.

The CDR3 sequence is CASSFRAGGETQYF. Here the CDR3 DNA reads TGTGCCAGCAGCTTTAGGGCGGGAGGTGAGACCCAGTACTTC. The chain is built from TRBV5-8 and TRBJ2-5, with 8 bases matching TRBD2. The CDR3 runs to 14 residues. V lost 2 bases and J lost 5; bases outside the gene matches: 5. Germline V gene data show CDR1 as SGHTS and CDR2 as YDEGEE.